The clone carrying this TCR beta chain was detected only a few times. The germline V gene has CDR1 SQVTM and CDR2 ANQGSEA. This CDR3 region has 12 residues. The germline V and J ends were trimmed by 5 bases and 6 bases, with 13 bases remaining between them. This record comes from a study of blood T cell repertoires in COVID-19. Assay used: immunoSEQ multiplex PCR; TCRdb lists only in-frame clones, some missing. The profile shows over 85,000 clones, 75% to 85% of them singletons. J is TRBJ1-1 and V is TRBV29-1, with D perhaps TRBD1 (5 bases). This TCR came from a man between 60 and 75 years old with acute or convalescent COVID-19. The sequenced material came from peripheral blood. This CDR3 is CSVPTRGAEAFF. The DNA of the CDR3 is TGCAGCGTTCCGACCCGGGGGGCTGAAGCTTTCTTT.